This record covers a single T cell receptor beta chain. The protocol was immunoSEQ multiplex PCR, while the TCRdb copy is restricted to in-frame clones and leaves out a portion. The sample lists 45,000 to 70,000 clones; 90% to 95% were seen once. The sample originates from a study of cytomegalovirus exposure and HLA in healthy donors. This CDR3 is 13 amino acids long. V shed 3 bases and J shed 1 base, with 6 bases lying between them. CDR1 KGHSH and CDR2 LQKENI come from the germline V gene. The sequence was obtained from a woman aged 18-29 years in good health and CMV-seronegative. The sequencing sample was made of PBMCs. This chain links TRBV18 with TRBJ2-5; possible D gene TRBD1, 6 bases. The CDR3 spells CASSPTGQETQYF. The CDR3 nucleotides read TGTGCCAGCTCACCGACAGGCCAAGAGACCCAGTACTTC.